The 15 T cell receptor beta chains below all came from one sample that was sequenced in a study of blood T cell repertoires in COVID-19 (TCRdb year 2020). To prepare the library, the immunoSEQ multiplex PCR assay was applied. TCRdb provides this immuneACCESS table in a form limited to in-frame rearrangements. Some clones are lacking; in checked studies, under half of them reflect an unresolved V gene, and why the rest are absent is not known. For this sample the table gives about 110,000 clones, of which around 89% were detected only once. More than 4.5% of the sample belongs to the ten largest clones. Sequences were obtained from peripheral blood. The receptors stem from a middle-aged man with active or convalescent COVID-19.

This clone came up a few times. The chain carries TRBV24-1 and TRBJ1-1; D is undetermined. This CDR3 spans 14 amino acids. Trimming removed 3 bases at V and 0 bases at J, with 7 bases between. Germline V gene sequence: CDR1 KGHDR, CDR2 SFDVKD. CDR3 coding DNA: TGTGCCACCAGTGATGGAGGGATGAACACTGAAGCTTTCTTT. This translates into CATSDGGMNTEAFF.

The chain combines TRBV7-8 with TRBJ2-2; a possible D gene is TRBD1 (6 bases). V was cut by 5 bases and J by 8 bases, with 15 bases left in between. CDR1 and CDR2 (germline): SGHVS, FQNEAQ. The CDR3 contains 14 residues. The CDR3: CASSQNRVRGELFF. The CDR3 bases are TGTGCCAGCAGCCAAAACAGGGTTAGAGGGGAGCTGTTTTTT.

CDR3 bases: TGTGCCAGCAGTGACGTCGCTGGCCCCCACAATGAGCAGTTCTTC. It encodes CASSDVAGPHNEQFF. The chain carries TRBV25-1 and TRBJ2-1; D gene uncertain. CDR1 MGHDK and CDR2 SYGVNS come from the germline V gene. This CDR3 region has 15 residues. Trimming took off 3 bases at V and 5 bases at J, with 14 bases between the two ends.

CDR3 coding DNA: TGTGCCAGCAGCGGGGGAGGTGAGATTCGGGAGACCCAGTACTTC. Translating it yields CASSGGGEIRETQYF. The rearrangement links TRBV5-6 to TRBJ2-5, with TRBD2 as a possible D gene (6 bases). V lost 4 bases and J lost 5, with 18 bases in between. CDR1 and CDR2 from the germline V gene are SGHDT and YYEEEE. CDR3 length: 15 amino acids. Combining the CDR3 with reference TRBV5-6 and TRBJ2-5 gives the whole variable domain DAGVTQSPTHLIKTRGQQVTLRCSPKSGHDTVSWYQQALGQGPQFIFQYYEEEERQRGNFPDRFSGHQFPNYSSELNVNALLLGDSALYLCASSGGGEIRETQYFGPGTRLLVL.

The gene calls are TRBV7-3 and TRBJ1-2, with TRBD1 matching over 8 bases. The J segment lost 3 bases and the V segment lost 10 bases, leaving 7 bases of the junction unmatched. Germline V gene sequence: CDR1 SGHTA, CDR2 FQGTGA. CDR3 size: 13 residues. CDR3 protein: CAIRTGNDYGYTF. The DNA of the CDR3 is TGTGCCATCCGGACAGGGAACGACTATGGCTACACCTTC.

The chain is built from TRBV7-8 and TRBJ2-1, with D uncertain. The length of the CDR3 is 15 residues. Trimming stripped 1 base from V and 2 bases from J, with 9 bases between. The germline V gene has CDR1 SGHVS and CDR2 FQNEAQ. DNA of the CDR3: TGTGCCAGCAGCTTAGTAGTACGGGCCTACAATGAGCAGTTCTTC. Its translation is CASSLVVRAYNEQFF.

The chain recombines TRBV5-1 with TRBJ2-5, with 8 nucleotides matching TRBD2. V was pared by 3 bases and J by 3 bases, with 7 bases of the junction left unmatched. The CDR3 is 15 amino acids. CDR1 is SGHRS, CDR2 YFSETQ, per germline. This CDR3 is CASSSTGTRKETQYF. DNA of the CDR3: TGCGCCAGCAGCTCTACCGGGACTAGAAAAGAGACCCAGTACTTC.

The chain recombines TRBV5-6 with TRBJ1-1; 10 bases line up with TRBD1. Per the germline V gene, CDR1 is SGHDT and CDR2 is YYEEEE. The CDR3 is 16 amino acids. The trim removed 4 bases at V and 4 bases at J, leaving 10 bases unmatched. This CDR3 is CASSNPPGTGVTEAFF. In nucleotides, the CDR3 is TGTGCCAGCAGCAATCCGCCCGGGACAGGGGTCACTGAAGCTTTCTTT.

V is TRBV18 and J is TRBJ2-1, with D hard to call. The CDR3 sequence is 15 residues long. Trimming pared 3 bases from V and 4 bases from J, leaving 13 bases between. CDR1 is KGHSH and CDR2 is LQKENI in the germline V gene. CDR3 sequence (DNA): TGTGCCAGCTCACCCTCACACGACACTTACAATGAGCAGTTCTTC. Protein: CASSPSHDTYNEQFF.

This rearrangement joins TRBV7-2 to TRBJ2-1; 7 bases match TRBD2. Per the germline V gene, CDR1 is SGHTA and CDR2 is FQGNSA. The CDR3 covers 14 residues. With 7 bases clipped from V and 9 bases from J, the junction kept 12 bases outside the gene matches. As DNA, the CDR3 is TGTGCCAGCAACGCGGGGGTCGCAGGAGGTGAGCAGTTCTTC. Its protein is CASNAGVAGGEQFF.

This rearrangement joins TRBV3-1 (or the pseudogene TRBV3-2) to TRBJ1-2; D is unresolved. The CDR3 has 11 amino acids. From germline, CDR1 is LGHDT and CDR2 YNNKEL (reference sequence). V was trimmed by 0 bases and J by 8 bases, leaving 4 bases between them. The DNA of the CDR3 is TGTGCCAGCAGCCAAGAGGGCGGCTACACCTTC. It translates to CASSQEGGYTF.

The chain couples TRBV9 to TRBJ1-4; 9 nucleotides agree with TRBD1. This CDR3 comprises 14 residues. The ends lost 10 bases at V and 8 bases at J; junction bases unmatched: 12. From germline, CDR1 is SGDLS and CDR2 YYNGEE. The CDR3 protein is CASSSGTGLEKLFF. In DNA form, the CDR3 reads TGTGCCTCCTCCTCCGGGACAGGGCTCGAAAAACTGTTTTTT.

This chain links TRBV13 with TRBJ1-1; D is unresolved. CDR3 length: 13 residues. Germline V gene data show CDR1 as PRHDT and CDR2 as FYEKMQ (reference sequence). V was shortened by 4 bases and J by 3 bases, with 9 bases between the two germline ends. The DNA of the CDR3 is TGTGCCAGCAGCTCCCGCCGGTACACTGAAGCTTTCTTT. Amino acids: CASSSRRYTEAFF.

This rearrangement joins TRBV9 to TRBJ2-1; TRBD2 agrees at 12 bases. The CDR3 length is 18 residues. J lost 2 bases, V lost 4 bases, and 10 bases had no gene match. Germline values: CDR1 SGDLS, CDR2 YYNGEE. DNA for the CDR3: TGTGCCAGCAGCTATGGACTAGCGGGGAACCCGACCTACAATGAGCAGTTCTTC. It specifies CASSYGLAGNPTYNEQFF.

In regard to this clone: One end of the junction is discordant with germline, which a read error may explain. The chain links TRBV27 to TRBJ2-7; TRBD1 aligns across 7 bases. Germline-derived CDR1 and CDR2 are MNHEY and SMNVEV (reference sequence). There are 13 residues in the CDR3. The CDR3 spells CASSLSTGNEQYF. CDR3 bases: TGTGCCAGCAGTCTATCGACAGGGAACGAGCAGTACTTC.